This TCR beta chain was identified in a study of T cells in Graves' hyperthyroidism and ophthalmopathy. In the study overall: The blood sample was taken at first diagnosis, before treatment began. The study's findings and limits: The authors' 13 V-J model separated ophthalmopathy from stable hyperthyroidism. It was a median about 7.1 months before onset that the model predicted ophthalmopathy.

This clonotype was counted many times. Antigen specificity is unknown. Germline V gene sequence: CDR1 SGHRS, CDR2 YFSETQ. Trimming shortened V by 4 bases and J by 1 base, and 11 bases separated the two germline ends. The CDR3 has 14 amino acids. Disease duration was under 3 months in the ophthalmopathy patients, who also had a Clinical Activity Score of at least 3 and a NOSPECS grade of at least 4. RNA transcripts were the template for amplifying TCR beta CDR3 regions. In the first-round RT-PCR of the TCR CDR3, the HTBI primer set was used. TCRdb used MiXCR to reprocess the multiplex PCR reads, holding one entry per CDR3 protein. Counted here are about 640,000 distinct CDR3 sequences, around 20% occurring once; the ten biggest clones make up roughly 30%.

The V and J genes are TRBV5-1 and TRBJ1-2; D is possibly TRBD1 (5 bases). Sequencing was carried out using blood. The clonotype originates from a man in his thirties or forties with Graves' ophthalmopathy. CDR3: CASSPRDDNYGYTF. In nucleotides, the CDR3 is TGCGCCAGCAGCCCCCGGGACGATAACTATGGCTACACCTTC.